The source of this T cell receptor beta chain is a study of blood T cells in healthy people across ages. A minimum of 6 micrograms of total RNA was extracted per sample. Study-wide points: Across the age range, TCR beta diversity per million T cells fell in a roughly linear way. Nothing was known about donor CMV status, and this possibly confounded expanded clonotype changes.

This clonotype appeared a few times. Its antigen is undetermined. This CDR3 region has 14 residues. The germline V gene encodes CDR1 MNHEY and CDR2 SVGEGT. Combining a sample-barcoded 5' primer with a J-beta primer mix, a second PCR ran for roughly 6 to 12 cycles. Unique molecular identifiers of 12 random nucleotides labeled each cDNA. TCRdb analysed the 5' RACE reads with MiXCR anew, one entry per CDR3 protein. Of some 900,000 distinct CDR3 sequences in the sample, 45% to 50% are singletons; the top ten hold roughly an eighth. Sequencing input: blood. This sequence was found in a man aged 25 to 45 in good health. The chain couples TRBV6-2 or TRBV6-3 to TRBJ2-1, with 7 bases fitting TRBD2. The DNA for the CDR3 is TGTGGCTCTAAATCGGGGGGCTCCTACAATGAGCAGTTCTTC. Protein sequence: CGSKSGGSYNEQFF.